This TCR beta chain was sequenced for a study of T cells in Graves' hyperthyroidism and ophthalmopathy. Study in general: Peripheral blood draws took place at initial diagnosis, ahead of any treatment.

Amplified regions were TCR beta CDR3 sequences from RNA transcripts. The TCR CDR3 first-round RT-PCR relied on the HTBI primer set. MiXCR, applied by TCRdb to the multiplex PCR reads, yields one record per CDR3 protein. The repertoire holds hundreds of thousands of distinct CDR3 sequences, with about 14% as singletons. The germline V and J ends were trimmed by 3 bases and 0 bases, with 25 bases remaining between them. Germline values: CDR1 DFQATT, CDR2 SNEGSKA (reference sequence). The CDR3 has 19 amino acids. Study conclusions and caveats: Ophthalmopathy prediction by the model preceded onset by a median about 6 months.

Diagnoses were established using clinical symptoms, serum thyroxine and TRAb, thyroid ultrasound and orbital computed tomography. This clonotype was seen ten or more times. What it binds is not known. Material: blood. This TCR derives from a man between 18 and 35 years old with Graves' ophthalmopathy. V gene TRBV20-1 combines with J gene TRBJ2-3, with a tentative D call TRBD2 (6 bases). The CDR3 bases are TGCAGTGCTAGGGACCAGCTCGGGCGGGGCCGATCTAGCACAGATACGCAGTATTTT. Translation: CSARDQLGRGRSSTDTQYF.